The subject of this entry is one T cell receptor beta chain. The CDR3 extends over 15 amino acids. V trimming: 3 bases; J trimming: 4 bases; junction bases outside the gene matches: 7. Time point described: technical triplicate 3. The data stem from a study of neurological immune-mediated disorders. The making of cDNA relied on 5'RACE with 10-nucleotide random UMIs. TCRdb re-called the 5' RACE reads through MiXCR, storing one row per CDR3 protein. The sample consists of about 44,000 distinct CDR3 sequences, around a fifth of them appearing once. This chain links TRBV12-3 or TRBV12-4 with TRBJ2-5; TRBD1 matches 8 bases. The sequence derives from a man between 60 and 75 years old with HTLV-1-associated myelopathy (HAM/TSP). Sequenced input: PBMCs. CDR3 loop: CASSFGLTGAETQYF. For the CDR3, the DNA is TGTGCCAGCAGTTTTGGCTTGACAGGGGCAGAGACCCAGTACTTC.